This T cell receptor (beta chain) was sequenced in a study of blood T cell repertoires in COVID-19. Turning to the study itself: T cells, B-cell-depleted T cells, or PBMCs provided the cDNA or gDNA that served as material.

This CDR3 contains 16 residues. V dropped 1 base and J dropped 6; count of bases not matched to a gene: 10. CDR1 and CDR2 from the germline V gene are SGHDN and FVKESK. Sequencing was performed with immunoSEQ multiplex PCR; in TCRdb, only in-frame clones are kept and a portion is missing. The repertoire consists of about 39,000 clones, with around 86% occurring once and the leading ten covering 24%. Sequencing input: peripheral blood. The TCR originated in a man between 45 and 60 years old with active or convalescent COVID-19. This rearrangement joins TRBV14 to TRBJ2-7, with TRBD2 identical over 9 bases. As DNA, the CDR3 is TGTGCCAGCAGCCAAGGGGGTAGCGGGAGATCGGGCGAGCAGTACTTC. Translation gives CASSQGGSGRSGEQYF.